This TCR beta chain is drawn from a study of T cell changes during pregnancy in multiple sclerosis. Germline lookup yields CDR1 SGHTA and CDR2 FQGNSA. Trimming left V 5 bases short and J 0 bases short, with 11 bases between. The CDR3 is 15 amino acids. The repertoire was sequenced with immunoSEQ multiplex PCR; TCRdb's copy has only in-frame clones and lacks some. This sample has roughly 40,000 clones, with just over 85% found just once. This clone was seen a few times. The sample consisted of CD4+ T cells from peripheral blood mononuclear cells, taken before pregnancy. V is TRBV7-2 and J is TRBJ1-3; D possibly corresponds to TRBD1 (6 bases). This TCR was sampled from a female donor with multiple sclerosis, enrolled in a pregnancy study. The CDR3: CASSPTGFSGNTIYF. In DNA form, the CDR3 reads TGTGCCAGCAGCCCTACAGGGTTCTCTGGAAACACCATATATTTT.